The 11 T cell receptor beta chains below all came from one sample that was sequenced in a study of CD8 T cells in Susac syndrome. Random-hexamer reverse transcription was applied to 0.5 to 1 ug RNA. Each CDR3 protein is one row after TCRdb ran MiXCR on the immunoSEQ multiplex PCR reads. Of approximately 220,000 distinct CDR3 sequences listed, about 90% are singletons. The sample was CD8+ T cells from PBMCs. All receptors derive from a human donor with multiple sclerosis.

This clonotype was observed a few times. V usage is TRBV5-6 and J usage is TRBJ2-2; possibly TRBD2 for D (6 bases). The CDR3 loop spans 15 amino acids. Trimming removed 0 bases from V and 0 bases from J, with 6 bases in between. The germline V gene has CDR1 SGHDT and CDR2 YYEEEE. The CDR3 is CASSLAGANTGELFF. For the CDR3, the DNA is TGTGCCAGCAGCTTGGCGGGGGCGAACACCGGGGAGCTGTTTTTT.

This clonotype was counted only a few times. V gene TRBV7-9 combines with J gene TRBJ2-1, with D maybe TRBD2 (6 bases). The CDR3 covers 12 residues. Germline CDR1 SEHNR, CDR2 FQNEAQ (reference sequence). V was clipped by 6 bases and J by 9 bases, with 12 bases between them. CDR3 in DNA: TGTGCCAGCAGGAGACTAGACGCTGAGCAGTTCTTC. Translated, it gives CASRRLDAEQFF. The full variable domain, its missing parts supplied by reference TRBV7-9 and TRBJ2-1, is DTGVSQNPRHKITKRGQNVTFRCDPISEHNRLYWYRQTLGQGPEFLTYFQNEAQLEKSRLLSDRFSAERPKGSFSTLEIQRTEQGDSAMYLCASRRLDAEQFFGPGTRLTVL.

CDR3 protein: CASSWDRETDGYTF. DNA of the CDR3: TGTGCCAGCAGCTGGGACAGGGAGACTGATGGCTACACCTTC. The chain is built from TRBV27 and TRBJ1-2; TRBD1 agrees at 9 bases. The J segment lost 6 bases and the V segment lost 6 bases, leaving 8 bases of the junction unmatched. The germline V gene encodes CDR1 MNHEY and CDR2 SMNVEV (reference sequence). The CDR3 runs 14 residues.

The V call is TRBV4-2, the J call TRBJ2-4; tentative D call: TRBD2 (5 bases). The V and J ends lost 4 bases and 1 base respectively, with 11 bases between them. This CDR3 region has 15 residues. Germline CDR1 reads LGHNA; CDR2 reads YNFKEQ. The CDR3 spells CASSLLPGAKNIQYF. The CDR3 bases are TGTGCCAGCAGCCTCCTCCCGGGGGCCAAAAACATTCAGTACTTC.

The chain couples TRBV15 to TRBJ2-3, with TRBD1 matching 7 bases. The V gene end was trimmed by 4 bases and the J gene end by 2 bases; junction bases not matched to a gene: 3. Per germline, CDR1 LNHNV and CDR2 YYDKDF (reference sequence). The CDR3 spans 14 residues. Here the CDR3 reads CATSTDRLTDTQYF. CDR3 DNA sequence: TGTGCCACCAGCACGGACAGGCTCACAGATACGCAGTATTTT.

V is TRBV20-1 and J is TRBJ2-5, with D unresolved. CDR1 and CDR2 (germline): DFQATT, SNEGSKA (reference sequence). The CDR3 consists of 13 residues. V lost 0 bases to trimming and J lost 1 base, with 6 bases between them. CDR3 sequence (DNA): TGCAGTGCTAGAGACCCAGGCCAAGAGACCCAGTACTTC. The encoded protein is CSARDPGQETQYF.

The J gene is TRBJ2-7, the V gene TRBV5-4; maybe TRBD1 (5 bases). Germline V CDR1 and CDR2: SGHNT, YYREEE (reference sequence). The ends were cut back, 4 bases at V and 3 bases at J, with 11 bases in the middle. CDR3 size: 13 residues. The CDR3 here is CASSGDRDYEQYF. The CDR3 nucleotides read TGTGCCAGCAGCGGTGACAGAGACTACGAGCAGTACTTC. Full variable domain (outside the CDR3, taken from reference TRBV5-4 and TRBJ2-7): ETGVTQSPTHLIKTRGQQVTLRCSSQSGHNTVSWYQQALGQGPQFIFQYYREEENGRGNFPPRFSGLQFPNYSSELNVNALELDDSALYLCASSGDRDYEQYFGPGTRLTVT.

The genes are TRBV5-4 and TRBJ2-7, with 13 bases aligning to TRBD2. The CDR3 contains 16 residues. Trimming removed 7 bases from V and 4 bases from J; junction bases left unmatched: 11. The germline V gene encodes CDR1 SGHNT and CDR2 YYREEE (reference sequence). CDR3 sequence: CASSKGTSGIIYEQYF. CDR3 DNA: TGTGCCAGCTCCAAGGGGACTAGCGGGATAATATACGAGCAGTACTTC. Complete variable domain (other parts from reference TRBV5-4 and TRBJ2-7): ETGVTQSPTHLIKTRGQQVTLRCSSQSGHNTVSWYQQALGQGPQFIFQYYREEENGRGNFPPRFSGLQFPNYSSELNVNALELDDSALYLCASSKGTSGIIYEQYFGPGTRLTVT.

This rearrangement joins TRBV3-1 to TRBJ1-3, with a possible D match to TRBD1 (5 bases). Germline V gene lookup returns CDR1 LGHDT and CDR2 YNNKEL (reference sequence). The CDR3 has 16 residues. V gave up 0 bases and J gave up 4 bases, with 13 bases separating them. CDR3 nucleotides: TGTGCCAGCAGCCAAGAGGGACTCAGGGCGGGAAACACCATATATTTT. Translating gives CASSQEGLRAGNTIYF.

The chain combines TRBV7-8 with TRBJ2-2; 7 bases agree with TRBD2. Trimming cost V 3 bases and J 7 bases; bases outside gene matches: 8. This CDR3 has 15 residues. Germline CDR1 and CDR2: SGHVS and FQNEAQ. The CDR3 here is CASSFHSGVIGELFF. DNA for the CDR3: TGTGCCAGCAGCTTCCACAGCGGGGTGATCGGGGAGCTGTTTTTT.

V and J are TRBV7-9 and TRBJ2-3; D remains unclear. The CDR3 totals 13 residues. V shed 6 bases and J shed 4 bases, with 11 bases lying between them. Germline V CDR1 and CDR2: SEHNR, FQNEAQ (reference sequence). The CDR3 region has the DNA TGTGCCAGCAGTCAGATGGGTGCAGATACGCAGTATTTT. It specifies CASSQMGADTQYF.